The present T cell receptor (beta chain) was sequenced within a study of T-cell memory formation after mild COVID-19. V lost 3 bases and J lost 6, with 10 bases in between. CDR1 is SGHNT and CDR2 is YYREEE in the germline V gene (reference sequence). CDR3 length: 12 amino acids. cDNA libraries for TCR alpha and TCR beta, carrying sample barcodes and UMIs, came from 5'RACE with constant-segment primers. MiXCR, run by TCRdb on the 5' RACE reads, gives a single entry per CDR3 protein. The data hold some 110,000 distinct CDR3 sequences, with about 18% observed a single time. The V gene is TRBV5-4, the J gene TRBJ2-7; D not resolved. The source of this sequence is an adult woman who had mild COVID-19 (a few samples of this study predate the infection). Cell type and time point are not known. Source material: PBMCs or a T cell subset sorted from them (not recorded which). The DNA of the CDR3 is TGTGCCAGCAGCTACGGAATTGGCGAGCAGTACTTC. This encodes CASSYGIGEQYF. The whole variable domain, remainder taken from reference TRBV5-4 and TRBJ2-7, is ETGVTQSPTHLIKTRGQQVTLRCSSQSGHNTVSWYQQALGQGPQFIFQYYREEENGRGNFPPRFSGLQFPNYSSELNVNALELDDSALYLCASSYGIGEQYFGPGTRLTVT.